This passage covers 8 T cell receptor beta chains from one sample sequenced in a study of blood T cell repertoires in COVID-19. Only in-frame clones appear in the TCRdb table, and some are missing; sequencing was by immunoSEQ multiplex PCR. This table has 150,000 to 200,000 clones, around nine tenths appearing once. Sample: peripheral blood. These receptors came from a woman in her seventies with COVID-19, enrolled during active disease.

This rearrangement joins TRBV10-3 to TRBJ1-6; a weak D match, TRBD1 (5 bases). This CDR3 spans 14 amino acids. Trimming cost V 10 bases and J 6 bases, with 16 bases left between them. The germline CDR1 and CDR2 sequences are ENHRY and SYGVKD. The chain's CDR3 is CATQLGQANSPLHF. As DNA, the CDR3 is TGTGCCACCCAATTAGGACAAGCTAATTCACCCCTCCACTTT.

This chain joins TRBV27 and TRBJ2-3; 12 bases are a match to TRBD2. This CDR3 region has 16 residues. V dropped 4 bases and J dropped 4; count of bases not matched to a gene: 6. Germline V CDR1 and CDR2: MNHEY, SMNVEV (reference sequence). In DNA form, the CDR3 reads TGTGCCAGCAGTTCAGCGCGACTAGCGGGAGCAGATACGCAGTATTTT. Its translation is CASSSARLAGADTQYF.

The V and J genes are TRBV6-5 and TRBJ2-7, with D possibly TRBD1 on 5 matching bases. With 7 bases removed from V and 1 base from J, the gap between germline ends came to 11 bases. Germline CDR1 reads MNHEY; CDR2 reads SVGAGI. The CDR3 has 13 residues. The CDR3 nucleotides are TGTGCCAGCAAAAGGGGAAATTCCTACGAGCAGTACTTC. It translates to CASKRGNSYEQYF.

V and J are TRBV7-9 and TRBJ2-2; D call uncertain. The CDR3 runs to 15 residues. Trimming pared 7 bases from V and 0 bases from J, leaving 12 bases between. The germline gives CDR1 SEHNR, CDR2 FQNEAQ (reference sequence). CDR3 region: CASTVITANTGELFF. As DNA, the CDR3 is TGTGCCAGCACCGTTATAACGGCGAACACCGGGGAGCTGTTTTTT.

This chain connects TRBV19 to TRBJ2-7, with D possibly being TRBD1 (5 bases). The ends were cut back, 5 bases at V and 1 base at J, with 12 bases in the middle. Germline CDR1 and CDR2: LNHDA and SQIVND (reference sequence). This CDR3 comprises 14 residues. The CDR3 protein is CASSPRDRSYEQYF. CDR3 sequence (DNA): TGTGCCAGTAGTCCCCGTGACAGATCCTACGAGCAGTACTTC.

This chain links TRBV12-3 or TRBV12-4 with TRBJ2-5; TRBD1 aligns across 7 bases. V was clipped by 7 bases and J by 6 bases; unmatched bases: 5. CDR3 length: 12 residues. The CDR3 loop reads CASNRDSQTQYF. CDR3 bases: TGTGCCAGCAATCGGGACAGCCAGACCCAGTACTTC.

V and J are TRBV4-1 and TRBJ1-1; the D is unclear. V lost 0 bases, J lost 2 bases, and 10 bases lay in between. The CDR3 contains 15 residues. Germline V CDR1 and CDR2: MGHRA, YSYEKL. Here the CDR3 reads CASSQDPDPNTEAFF. The CDR3 bases are TGCGCCAGCAGCCAAGACCCAGATCCCAACACTGAAGCTTTCTTT.

The chain uses TRBV7-9 and TRBJ2-3; 9 nucleotides agree with TRBD2. This CDR3 is built from 14 residues. From germline, CDR1 is SEHNR and CDR2 FQNEAQ (reference sequence). With V trimmed by 10 bases and J by 0 bases, 5 bases remained unmatched. CDR3 loop: CATRLAESTDTQYF. Here the CDR3 DNA reads TGTGCCACCCGACTAGCGGAGAGCACAGATACGCAGTATTTT.